One and the same sample provided the 25 T cell receptor beta chains below, sequenced in a study of cytomegalovirus exposure and HLA in healthy donors. The PCR used 60 Vbeta and 13 Jbeta primers. Sequencing used immunoSEQ multiplex PCR; TCRdb keeps in-frame clones, though not all of them. The data contain around 200,000 clones, more than 75% of them singletons. Sequencing used PBMCs. These receptors came from a man in his forties in good health and CMV-seropositive.

The chain employs TRBV6-6 and TRBJ1-2, with 12 bases lining up with TRBD1. The junction had 9 bases not matched to a gene; V was cut back by 7 bases and J by 6 bases. The CDR3 is 15 residues long. Germline V gene lookup returns CDR1 MNHNY and CDR2 SVGAGI (reference sequence). CDR3 nucleotides: TGTGCCAGCACTTTAACCGGGACAGGGGGCAATGGCTACACCTTC. This sequence encodes CASTLTGTGGNGYTF.

V and J are TRBV5-5 and TRBJ2-7, with D maybe TRBD1 (6 bases). This CDR3 has 13 residues. Deletions cut 5 bases from V and 2 bases from J, with 11 bases between. Germline assignment: CDR1 SGHKS and CDR2 YYEKEE (reference sequence). CDR3 sequence reads: CASSRQDTYEQYF. The CDR3 region has the DNA TGTGCCAGCAGTCGACAGGATACCTACGAGCAGTACTTC.

The chain combines TRBV4-1 with TRBJ2-1; TRBD1 aligns across 9 bases. The length of the CDR3 is 14 residues. V lost 2 bases and J lost 12; bases outside the gene matches: 8. Germline CDR1 reads MGHRA; CDR2 reads YSYEKL. The CDR3 region has the DNA TGCGCCAGCAGCCAACCTGACAGGGGGGGGCCGCAGTTCTTC. This translates into CASSQPDRGGPQFF.

The CDR3 spells CASGLAGGPGELFF. CDR3 DNA: TGTGCCAGCGGACTAGCGGGAGGGCCCGGGGAGCTGTTTTTT. This chain joins TRBV27 and TRBJ2-2, with TRBD2 matching 15 bases. The CDR3 has 14 residues. V shed 8 bases, J shed 6 bases, and the junction held 1 base outside the gene matches. The V gene's germline CDR1 is MNHEY and CDR2 SMNVEV (reference sequence).

The V call is TRBV11-2, the J call TRBJ1-1; D uncertain. Between the trimmed V and J ends, which lost 4 bases and 0 bases, there was a span of 9 bases. Germline V lookup: CDR1 SGHAT, CDR2 FQNNGV. The CDR3 covers 14 residues. This chain's CDR3 is CASSSPSLNTEAFF. The CDR3 coding sequence is TGTGCCAGCAGCTCCCCCTCGTTGAACACTGAAGCTTTCTTT.

This clone was counted a few times. V is TRBV27 and J is TRBJ2-1; 10 nucleotides match TRBD2. Per the germline V gene, CDR1 is MNHEY and CDR2 is SMNVEV (reference sequence). Trimming removed 2 bases from V and 3 bases from J; junction bases left unmatched: 4. The CDR3 contains 16 residues. CDR3 loop: CASSLSGRAFYNEQFF. In DNA form, the CDR3 reads TGTGCCAGCAGTTTAAGCGGGAGGGCCTTCTACAATGAGCAGTTCTTC.

V usage is TRBV11-3 and J usage is TRBJ1-3, with D possibly being TRBD1 (6 bases). V lost 5 bases to trimming and J lost 2 bases, with 13 bases between them. The CDR3 runs 15 residues. Germline CDR1 and CDR2: SGHNT and YENEEA. The CDR3 is CASSVTGSTGNTIYF. Written as DNA, the CDR3 is TGTGCCAGCAGCGTAACAGGGTCAACTGGAAACACCATATATTTT.

V gene TRBV4-1 combines with J gene TRBJ1-1; 8 bases agree with TRBD1. CDR1 MGHRA and CDR2 YSYEKL come from the germline V gene. The trim removed 4 bases at V and 4 bases at J, leaving 5 bases unmatched. This CDR3 has 14 amino acids. The chain's CDR3 is CASSLGQGITEAFF. The DNA for the CDR3 is TGCGCCAGCAGCCTAGGACAGGGAATCACTGAAGCTTTCTTT.

The J gene is TRBJ2-7, the V gene TRBV5-1; 9 nucleotides match TRBD2. Germline CDR1 SGHRS, CDR2 YFSETQ. The CDR3 loop spans 15 amino acids. The V segment lost 5 bases and the J segment 6 bases; nucleotides outside the gene matches: 12. CDR3 amino acids: CASRVLAGTPGEQYF. CDR3 nucleotide sequence: TGCGCCAGCAGGGTGCTAGCGGGAACTCCCGGCGAGCAGTACTTC.

J is TRBJ2-5 and V is TRBV9; 10 bases align to TRBD1. There are 15 residues in the CDR3. From germline, CDR1 is SGDLS and CDR2 YYNGEE. V lost 3 bases to trimming and J lost 1 base; unmatched junction nucleotides: 3. The CDR3 DNA is TGTGCCAGCAGCGACAGGACAGGGGGCCAAGAGACCCAGTACTTC. Translation: CASSDRTGGQETQYF.

As to this clone: The sample carries other DNA sequences with the same CDR3. The gene calls are TRBV7-3 and TRBJ1-1; 8 positions agree with TRBD1. CDR1 is SGHTA and CDR2 is FQGTGA in the germline V gene. The CDR3 extends over 14 amino acids. After removal of 3 bases from V and 2 bases from J, the junction contained 2 bases not matched to a gene. Here the CDR3 DNA reads TGTGCCAGCAGCTTCGGACAGGGAAACACTGAAGCTTTCTTT. Its protein product is CASSFGQGNTEAFF. Using reference TRBV7-3 and TRBJ1-1 for the parts outside the CDR3, the full variable domain is GAGVSQTPSNKVTEKGKYVELRCDPISGHTALYWYRQSLGQGPEFLIYFQGTGAADDSGLPNDRFFAVRPEGSVSTLKIQRTERGDSAVYLCASSFGQGNTEAFFGQGTRLTVV.

The chain joins TRBV10-3 to TRBJ2-2; D is unclear. CDR1 and CDR2 from the germline V gene are ENHRY and SYGVKD. V gave up 7 bases and J gave up 4 bases, with 10 bases separating them. CDR3 length: 13 residues. CDR3 DNA sequence: TGTGCCATCATGCCCGACACCACCGGGGAGCTGTTTTTT. Its protein product is CAIMPDTTGELFF.

The chain couples TRBV18 to TRBJ2-5; tentatively, D is TRBD1 (5 bases). Trimming removed 6 bases at V and 5 bases at J, with 19 bases between. CDR3 size: 15 residues. Germline CDR1 reads KGHSH; CDR2 reads LQKENI. In nucleotides, the CDR3 is TGTGCCAGCTCCCGCTCGACAGCCAACGCGGAGACCCAGTACTTC. It encodes CASSRSTANAETQYF.

This chain connects TRBV5-6 to TRBJ2-1, with 7 nucleotides matching TRBD2. CDR1 and CDR2 (germline): SGHDT, YYEEEE. The CDR3 totals 15 residues. The V and J ends lost 3 bases and 2 bases, in that order; junction bases with no gene match: 5. The CDR3 sequence is CASSWGGRAYNEQFF. For the CDR3, the DNA is TGTGCCAGCAGCTGGGGGGGTCGGGCCTACAATGAGCAGTTCTTC. The complete variable domain, with remaining parts taken from reference TRBV5-6 and TRBJ2-1, reads DAGVTQSPTHLIKTRGQQVTLRCSPKSGHDTVSWYQQALGQGPQFIFQYYEEEERQRGNFPDRFSGHQFPNYSSELNVNALLLGDSALYLCASSWGGRAYNEQFFGPGTRLTVL.

V is TRBV9 and J is TRBJ2-5, with TRBD2 as a possible D gene (5 bases). Germline assignment: CDR1 SGDLS and CDR2 YYNGEE. Trimming pared 0 bases from V and 5 bases from J, leaving 11 bases between. This CDR3 has 14 residues. The CDR3 reads CASSVEVATETQYF. In nucleotides, the CDR3 is TGTGCCAGCAGCGTAGAAGTAGCGACGGAGACCCAGTACTTC.

The chain employs TRBV5-4 and TRBJ2-7, with 8 bases matching TRBD1. With 4 bases clipped from V and 0 bases from J, the junction kept 3 bases outside the gene matches. Looked up from germline, CDR1 is SGHNT and CDR2 is YYREEE (reference sequence). The CDR3 is 14 amino acids. The CDR3 loop is CASSPQGGSYEQYF. Written as DNA, the CDR3 is TGTGCCAGCAGCCCACAGGGGGGCTCCTACGAGCAGTACTTC.

V usage is TRBV5-6 and J usage is TRBJ1-1; perhaps TRBD1 as D (5 bases). The CDR3 totals 16 residues. Germline CDR1 and CDR2: SGHDT and YYEEEE. The germline V and J ends were trimmed by 0 bases and 0 bases, with 12 bases remaining between them. CDR3 sequence: CASSLEKGQLNTEAFF. CDR3 nucleotide sequence: TGTGCCAGCAGCTTGGAGAAGGGGCAACTGAACACTGAAGCTTTCTTT.

The V and J genes are TRBV14 and TRBJ2-1, with 8 bases aligning to TRBD2. Per germline, CDR1 SGHDN and CDR2 FVKESK. The V segment lost 0 bases and the J segment 3 bases; nucleotides outside the gene matches: 4. CDR3 length equals 16 residues. The CDR3 region has the DNA TGTGCCAGCAGCCAAGACGCGACTAGCGACTACAATGAGCAGTTCTTC. This codes for CASSQDATSDYNEQFF. The entire variable domain, with the rest obtained from reference TRBV14 and TRBJ2-1, is as follows: EAGVTQFPSHSVIEKGQTVTLRCDPISGHDNLYWYRRVMGKEIKFLLHFVKESKQDESGMPNNRFLAERTGGTYSTLKVQPAELEDSGVYFCASSQDATSDYNEQFFGPGTRLTVL.

The genes are TRBV5-1 and TRBJ1-1; D may be TRBD1 (6 bases). There are 13 residues in the CDR3. Germline CDR1 is SGHRS and CDR2 is YFSETQ. V was cut by 4 bases and J by 2 bases, with 9 bases left in between. The CDR3: CASSTQGNTEAFF. The CDR3 region has the DNA TGCGCCAGCAGCACACAGGGCAACACTGAAGCTTTCTTT. Full variable domain (remainder filled in from reference TRBV5-1 and TRBJ1-1): KAGVTQTPRYLIKTRGQQVTLSCSPISGHRSVSWYQQTPGQGLQFLFEYFSETQRNKGNFPGRFSGRQFSNSRSEMNVSTLELGDSALYLCASSTQGNTEAFFGQGTRLTVV.

The V and J genes are TRBV7-2 and TRBJ2-1; no reliable D call. Germline V CDR1 and CDR2: SGHTA, FQGNSA. V was clipped by 5 bases and J by 0 bases, with 11 bases between them. This CDR3 has 15 residues. The CDR3 bases are TGTGCCAGCAGCGAACTTCAGGCCTCCTACAATGAGCAGTTCTTC. The encoded protein is CASSELQASYNEQFF.

This rearrangement joins TRBV28 to TRBJ2-1; D possibly corresponds to TRBD2 (6 bases). Trimming pared 9 bases from V and 8 bases from J, leaving 11 bases between. Germline loops: CDR1 MDHEN, CDR2 SYDVKM. The CDR3 extends over 11 amino acids. This chain's CDR3 is CASCSGYEQFF. CDR3 coding DNA: TGTGCCAGTTGTAGCGGTTATGAGCAGTTCTTC.

The V and J genes are TRBV14 and TRBJ1-5; D is uncertain. V dropped 1 base and J dropped 4 bases, with 5 bases sitting between them. Germline loops: CDR1 SGHDN, CDR2 FVKESK. The CDR3 spans 13 residues. CDR3 in amino acids: CASSQGGNQPQHF. The CDR3, as DNA: TGTGCCAGCAGCCAAGGAGGGAATCAGCCCCAGCATTTT.

This clone was counted once. The genes are TRBV6-6 and TRBJ1-4; D is uncertain. The V gene's germline CDR1 is MNHNY and CDR2 SVGAGI (reference sequence). This CDR3 contains 16 residues. V shed 0 bases and J shed 1 base, with 9 bases lying between them. In nucleotides, the CDR3 is TGTGCCAGCAGTTACTCGACTCGACTAACTAATGAAAAACTGTTTTTT. Translating gives CASSYSTRLTNEKLFF.

The DNA for the CDR3 is TGTGCCAGCATCGGGACAACCTATGGCTACACCTTC. It translates to CASIGTTYGYTF. The rearrangement uses TRBV2 and TRBJ1-2; the D gene is possibly TRBD1 (6 bases). Trimming removed 7 bases at V and 4 bases at J, with 10 bases between. The CDR3 sequence is 12 residues long. Germline V gives CDR1 SNHLY, CDR2 FYNNEI. The whole variable domain, remainder taken from reference TRBV2 and TRBJ1-2, is EPEVTQTPSHQVTQMGQEVILRCVPISNHLYFYWYRQILGQKVEFLVSFYNNEISEKSEIFDDQFSVERPDGSNFTLKIRSTKLEDSAMYFCASIGTTYGYTFGSGTRLTVV.

A note on this clone: The same CDR3 can be traced to other DNA sequences in this sample. V and J are TRBV9 and TRBJ2-5; D is uncertain. The CDR3 has 13 amino acids. Deletions cut 0 bases from V and 2 bases from J, with 5 bases between. Germline CDR1 SGDLS, CDR2 YYNGEE. CDR3 in amino acids: CASSVAPQETQYF. Here the CDR3 DNA reads TGTGCCAGCAGCGTAGCCCCACAAGAGACCCAGTACTTC.